The 18 T cell receptor beta chains presented below share a single source sample, sequenced in a study of blood T cell repertoires in COVID-19. TCRdb's table, derived via immunoSEQ multiplex PCR, lists solely in-frame clones and lacks some. This table has 200,000 or so clones, more than 65% appearing once. The specimen sequenced was peripheral blood. The receptors derive from a woman aged 55-70 years with acute or convalescent COVID-19.

The chain employs TRBV2 and TRBJ2-3, with D perhaps TRBD2 (6 bases). The CDR3 is 12 residues long. The V end was cut by 5 bases, the J end by 9 bases, with 12 bases between. Per the germline V gene, CDR1 is SNHLY and CDR2 is FYNNEI. DNA for the CDR3: TGTGCCAGCAGTCGGGACTTCCCAACGCAGTATTTT. Amino acids: CASSRDFPTQYF.

This chain links TRBV10-1 with TRBJ1-1, with TRBD1 matching 8 bases. There are 14 residues in the CDR3. CDR1 WNHNN and CDR2 SYGVQD come from the germline V gene (reference sequence). V gave up 5 bases and J gave up 0 bases; unmatched junction bases: 2. CDR3 nucleotide sequence: TGCGCCAGCAGTAAGACAGGGGTGAACACTGAAGCTTTCTTT. Translating gives CASSKTGVNTEAFF.

The chain links TRBV5-4 to TRBJ2-7, with D maybe TRBD2 (6 bases). Between the trimmed V and J ends, which lost 4 bases and 9 bases, there was a span of 23 bases. The CDR3 is made up of 15 amino acids. Germline V gene data show CDR1 as SGHNT and CDR2 as YYREEE (reference sequence). DNA of the CDR3: TGTGCCAGCAGCCCAGAACCGGGACTCTCGACGGTGCAGTACTTC. Translating gives CASSPEPGLSTVQYF.

This chain connects TRBV7-9 to TRBJ2-3, with TRBD2 identical over 12 bases. Germline-derived CDR1 and CDR2 are SEHNR and FQNEAQ (reference sequence). Trimming at V came to 1 base and at J to 2 bases, leaving 7 bases not matched to a gene. The CDR3 totals 18 residues. The CDR3 loop is CASSLGPGLAGHTDTQYF. The CDR3 nucleotides are TGTGCCAGCAGCTTAGGACCTGGACTAGCGGGACACACAGATACGCAGTATTTT.

V gene TRBV5-1 combines with J gene TRBJ2-5, with 12 bases aligning to TRBD2. CDR3 length: 13 residues. Germline CDR1 and CDR2: SGHRS and YFSETQ. Losses at the gene ends were 5 bases for V and 7 bases for J; bases not matched to a gene: 3. The CDR3, as DNA: TGCGCCAGCAGTTCGACTAGCGGGGGGACCCAGTACTTC. It specifies CASSSTSGGTQYF.

CDR3 region: CASRAQGSPLHF. The CDR3 region has the DNA TGTGCCAGCAGAGCCCAGGGTTCACCCCTCCACTTT. This chain uses TRBV6-5 with TRBJ1-6, with a possible D match to TRBD1 (5 bases). Per germline, CDR1 MNHEY and CDR2 SVGAGI. V was cut by 6 bases and J by 9 bases, with 9 bases left in between. This CDR3 has 12 residues.

The chain recombines TRBV11-2 with TRBJ1-4; tentative D call: TRBD1 (6 bases). The CDR3 length is 15 residues. Trimming removed 5 bases from V and 7 bases from J, with 17 bases in between. Germline V CDR1 and CDR2: SGHAT, FQNNGV. The CDR3 DNA sequence: TGTGCCAGCAGCACGAGGGGGACGGGGACTGAAAAACTGTTTTTT. Its translation is CASSTRGTGTEKLFF.

This chain joins TRBV18 and TRBJ1-1; maybe TRBD1 (6 bases). The CDR3 contains 14 residues. The V end lost 4 bases, the J end lost 3 bases, and 12 bases lay between the germline ends. Germline lookup yields CDR1 KGHSH and CDR2 LQKENI. CDR3 nucleotide sequence: TGTGCCAGCTCACAGAAACAGGGCGACACTGAAGCTTTCTTT. It specifies CASSQKQGDTEAFF.

This clone was counted once. The gene calls are TRBV27 and TRBJ2-1; D might be TRBD2 (6 bases). Trimming took off 0 bases at V and 2 bases at J, with 20 bases between the two ends. The CDR3 has 19 residues. Germline loops: CDR1 MNHEY, CDR2 SMNVEV (reference sequence). CDR3 amino acids: CASSLSPQRVGGPYNEQFF. The CDR3 DNA reads as TGTGCCAGCAGTTTATCGCCTCAGAGAGTCGGGGGTCCCTACAATGAGCAGTTCTTC.

The chain couples TRBV30 to TRBJ1-1; 7 bases fit TRBD1. Germline CDR1 and CDR2: GTSNPN and SVGIG (reference sequence). With 1 base clipped from V and 6 bases from J, the junction kept 2 bases outside the gene matches. There are 12 residues in the CDR3. In DNA form, the CDR3 reads TGTGCCTGGAGTGGAGGGGGCTCTGAAGCTTTCTTT. Its protein product is CAWSGGGSEAFF.

The chain joins TRBV12-3 or TRBV12-4 to TRBJ1-2; 7 bases match TRBD1. V trimming: 3 bases; J trimming: 4 bases; junction bases outside the gene matches: 2. The CDR3 totals 13 residues. The CDR3 region is CASSLGTVYGYTF. CDR3 bases: TGTGCCAGCAGTTTGGGGACAGTCTATGGCTACACCTTC.

The chain couples TRBV28 to TRBJ1-2; D is undetermined. CDR1 and CDR2 from the germline V gene are MDHEN and SYDVKM. This CDR3 is 15 amino acids long. V gave up 5 bases and J gave up 7 bases, with 20 bases separating them. The CDR3 here is CASSPGLSQSGGYTF. For the CDR3, the DNA is TGTGCCAGCAGTCCCGGTCTGAGTCAATCGGGTGGCTACACCTTC.

The V call is TRBV5-4, the J call TRBJ1-2; TRBD1 matches 8 bases. J was trimmed by 3 bases and V by 0 bases; bases with no gene match: 1. The CDR3 is made up of 14 amino acids. The germline V gene has CDR1 SGHNT and CDR2 YYREEE (reference sequence). CDR3 protein: CASSLVTGDYGYTF. DNA of the CDR3: TGTGCCAGCAGCTTGGTGACAGGGGACTATGGCTACACCTTC.

V is TRBV28 and J is TRBJ1-2; no clear D gene. CDR3 length: 14 residues. Germline CDR1 MDHEN, CDR2 SYDVKM. Trimming left V 6 bases short and J 1 base short, with 12 bases between. CDR3 residues: CASSLVVNNYGYTF. The DNA of the CDR3 is TGTGCCAGCAGCCTCGTCGTTAATAACTATGGCTACACCTTC.

The J gene is TRBJ2-7, the V gene TRBV5-1, with D possibly TRBD1 on 6 matching bases. Germline assignment: CDR1 SGHRS and CDR2 YFSETQ. V was cut by 0 bases and J by 7 bases, with 11 bases left in between. The CDR3 sequence is 13 residues long. The CDR3 sequence is CASSLEVDREQYF. CDR3 in DNA: TGCGCCAGCAGCTTGGAAGTAGACAGGGAGCAGTACTTC.

The V and J genes are TRBV28 and TRBJ1-1, with a possible D match to TRBD1 (6 bases). The CDR3 runs 14 residues. Trimming took off 6 bases at V and 3 bases at J, with 14 bases between the two ends. CDR1 is MDHEN, CDR2 SYDVKM, per germline. This CDR3 is CASRGYRVDTEAFF. CDR3 in DNA: TGTGCCAGCAGGGGTTACAGGGTCGACACTGAAGCTTTCTTT.

The chain joins TRBV29-1 to TRBJ1-1, with D unclear. From germline, CDR1 is SQVTM and CDR2 ANQGSEA. The CDR3 has 12 residues. The ends were cut back, 4 bases at V and 0 bases at J, with 6 bases in the middle. The DNA of the CDR3 is TGCAGCGTTGGAGCCATGAACACTGAAGCTTTCTTT. As protein: CSVGAMNTEAFF.

The CDR3 region has the DNA TGTGCCAGCAGTCTATTGGGACAGAACAACCGTCCCTATGGCTACACCTTC. Translating gives CASSLLGQNNRPYGYTF. The chain carries TRBV6-6 and TRBJ1-2; 7 nucleotides line up with TRBD1. Germline-derived CDR1 and CDR2 are MNHNY and SVGAGI (reference sequence). Trimming cost V 5 bases and J 4 bases; bases outside gene matches: 16. This CDR3 is built from 17 residues.